This is a list of T cell receptor beta chains from one sample in a study of T-cell memory formation after mild COVID-19. From the 5' RACE reads, TCRdb called clonotypes with MiXCR, one entry per CDR3 protein. This table holds 280,000 or so distinct CDR3 sequences, approximately 18% found once. The sequencing input was PBMCs or a T cell subset sorted from them (not recorded which). The receptors stem from a man aged 18 to 30 who had mild COVID-19 (a few samples of this study predate the infection). Cell type and time point are not known. Both conserved end residues are part of each CDR3. The D gene is left open where the match is weak. For some rows the clone size is stated as once, few or many, or as a class when expanded; others skip it.

J | D | size | V | DNA | CDR3
TRBJ1-6 | TRBD1 | few | TRBV18 | TGTGCCAGCTCGCCTAACGGGGCAGGGGGAGGCCCCCTCCACTTT | CASSPNGAGGGPLHF
TRBJ2-2 | TRBD2 | few | TRBV5-4 | TGTGCCAGCAGCGATCCTAGCGGGGGGAACACCGGGGAGCTGTTTTTT | CASSDPSGGNTGELFF
TRBJ1-4 | . | . | TRBV6-1 | TGTGCCAGCAGTGATTCCGCTTGGGGTGAAAAACTGTTTTTT | CASSDSAWGEKLFF
TRBJ1-4 | . | . | TRBV9 | TGTGCCAGCAGCGTAAGGGCAGCAACTAATGAAAAACTGTTTTTT | CASSVRAATNEKLFF
TRBJ1-3 | . | . | TRBV12-3/TRBV12-4 | TGTGCCAGCAGTTTATGGGGGATTGGAAACACCATATATTTT | CASSLWGIGNTIYF
TRBJ2-7 | . | few | TRBV20-1 | TGCAGTGCTAGACGTGACGCCCGGATGTACGAGCAGTACTTC | CSARRDARMYEQYF
TRBJ1-2 | TRBD1 | . | TRBV7-2 | TGTGCCAGCAGCTACGGTCGGTCATCCGGACAGGCCCTTTATGGCTACACCTTC | CASSYGRSSGQALYGYTF
TRBJ2-2 | . | . | TRBV4-2 | TGTGCCAGCAGCCAAGGGTCGCATAGCGGTAACACCGGGGAGCTGTTTTTT | CASSQGSHSGNTGELFF
TRBJ2-3 | . | . | TRBV3-1 | TGTGCCAGCAGCCAAGGGCGGGGAAGGGGAGATACGCAGTATTTT | CASSQGRGRGDTQYF
TRBJ2-2 | . | . | TRBV20-1 | TGCAGTGCTAGAGACCTCAACACCGGGGAGCTGTTTTTT | CSARDLNTGELFF
TRBJ2-6 | TRBD1 | . | TRBV6-1 | TGTGCCAGCAGTGAAAGGCCGACAGGGATTTACTCTGGGGCCAACGTCCTGACTTTC | CASSERPTGIYSGANVLTF
TRBJ2-1 | . | . | TRBV5-1 | TGCGCCAGCAGCTCGGGACCCACGGGGGAGCAGTTCTTC | CASSSGPTGEQFF
TRBJ2-5 | . | . | TRBV9 | TGTGCCAGCAGCTTTCAAGGGACTGAACAAGAGACCCAGTACTTC | CASSFQGTEQETQYF
TRBJ2-1 | . | many | TRBV7-2 | TGTGCCAGCTCGTGGGGGCGTAATGAGCAGTTCTTC | CASSWGRNEQFF
TRBJ2-5 | . | . | TRBV7-8 | TGTGCCAGCAGCTTCCGGGGGGCCGCAGAGACCCAGTACTTC | CASSFRGAAETQYF
TRBJ1-5 | . | few | TRBV7-9 | TGTGCCAGCAGCTCCGGGGTTGGGCCCCAGCATTTT | CASSSGVGPQHF
TRBJ1-2 | . | . | TRBV19 | TGTGCCAGTACCGCACCTGGGGGGATCTATGGCTACACCTTC | CASTAPGGIYGYTF
TRBJ2-7 | . | few | TRBV20-1 | TGCAGTGCTAGAGACGGCAGGGCCTACGAGCAGTACTTC | CSARDGRAYEQYF
TRBJ2-1 | . | many | TRBV9 | TGTGCCAGCAGCCCCCGAGGGGGGACACGAGATTCCTACAATGAGCAGTTCTTC | CASSPRGGTRDSYNEQFF
TRBJ2-3 | . | few | TRBV7-2 | TGTGCCAGCAGCCCGTTCGAGGCCAGGGGAGGGGATACGCAGTATTTT | CASSPFEARGGDTQYF
TRBJ1-2 | . | few | TRBV7-9 | TGTGCCAGCAGCTTAGCGGGCCAGGATGTTACTTATGGCTACACCTTC | CASSLAGQDVTYGYTF
TRBJ2-1 | TRBD2 | few | TRBV14 | TGTGCCAGCCAGGGACTAGCGTTCTACAATGAGCAGTTCTTC | CASQGLAFYNEQFF
TRBJ1-5 | . | . | TRBV18 | TGTGCCAGCTCACCCACAGCAGGGGCTTATCAGCCCCAGCATTTT | CASSPTAGAYQPQHF